This T cell receptor (beta chain) was recorded in a study of blood T cell repertoires in COVID-19. Here immunoSEQ multiplex PCR was the method, and the copy in TCRdb shows in-frame clones only, minus some. This table holds almost 400,000 clones, approximately 89% found once. CDR3 size: 16 residues. The V end was cut by 1 base, the J end by 6 bases, with 18 bases between. CDR1 is SGHDT, CDR2 YYEEEE, per germline. This TCR was recovered from a woman in her fifties or sixties with COVID-19, enrolled during active disease. Material for sequencing was peripheral blood. This chain uses TRBV5-6 with TRBJ2-3, with a possible D match to TRBD2 (6 bases). CDR3 sequence: CASSLMRGADGDTQYF. CDR3 DNA: TGTGCCAGCAGCTTGATGCGGGGCGCGGATGGGGATACGCAGTATTTT.